The rows below give T cell receptor beta chains drawn from one sample of a study of T cell repertoires in cytomegalovirus infection. TCRdb called the reads again in MiXCR, with one record for every CDR3 protein. Of some 270,000 distinct CDR3 sequences in the sample, 22% were seen once. Their antigen targets remain unknown. The material sequenced was cultured PBMCs, taken from culture after CMV antigen stimulation. The receptors shown here come from a human donor in good health (CMV status not recorded). Some clones in this sample may be carry-over from other donors' samples. Each CDR3 is given with its conserved first and last residue. A D gene is named only where the DNA matches it firmly.

D,J,V,CDR3
TRBD2,TRBJ2-1,TRBV20-1,CSAARGVDEQFF
.,TRBJ1-2,TRBV20-1,CSARVGSEYGYTF
TRBD1,TRBJ2-7,TRBV7-2,CASSSQGTGLSYEQYF
.,TRBJ2-7,TRBV7-6,CASSPGGSLSHEQYF
TRBD2,TRBJ2-2,TRBV27,CASSLYPTSGSDTGELFF
.,TRBJ2-1,TRBV4-3,CASSQDRFSYNEQFF
.,TRBJ2-1,TRBV28,CASSRRGWDYNEQFF
.,TRBJ1-4,TRBV7-8,CASSPEGRANEKLFF
TRBD2,TRBJ2-3,TRBV5-6,CASSLLGEGQDTQYF
TRBD2,TRBJ2-1,TRBV7-2,CASSLRASGRDEQFF
.,TRBJ1-1,TRBV11-2,CASSHPRGTATEAFF
.,TRBJ2-7,TRBV7-8,CASSLARITYEQYF
.,TRBJ1-1,TRBV7-2,CASSLMITEAFF
.,TRBJ1-2,TRBV7-2,CASSLYQANSHYGYTF
.,TRBJ2-3,TRBV9,CASSVEPPPTDTQYF
TRBD1,TRBJ1-2,TRBV7-2,CASSSGTGHRRSYTF
.,TRBJ2-2,TRBV28,CASTLAGYRIPGELFF
.,TRBJ1-6,TRBV12-3/TRBV12-4,CASCKNQESPLHF
TRBD1,TRBJ2-3,TRBV20-1,CSARRGPRSPDTQYF
.,TRBJ2-1,TRBV28,CASSFVGSSYNEQFF
.,TRBJ2-7,TRBV6-1,CASSRPGEIYEQYF
.,TRBJ2-3,TRBV7-2,CASSFRSDTQYF
.,TRBJ2-7,TRBV7-9,CASRRPSAGEQYF
TRBD2,TRBJ2-1,TRBV7-9,CASSTGTSGYSYNEQFF
.,TRBJ2-5,TRBV5-1,CASSLALGTARVTQYF
TRBD1,TRBJ2-2,TRBV7-6,CASSLTLIRTGWKTGELFF
.,TRBJ2-3,TRBV3-1,CASSQEGTMRSDTQYF
TRBD1,TRBJ2-7,TRBV7-2,CASSPTGNSYEQYF
TRBD1,TRBJ1-2,TRBV11-2,CASSRPGTDNYGYTF
TRBD2,TRBJ2-3,TRBV7-2,CASKGTSGGSDTQYF
.,TRBJ2-5,TRBV7-2,CASSLEGPGGRGTQYF
.,TRBJ2-6,TRBV27,CASSLWGRASGANVLTF
TRBD1,TRBJ1-1,TRBV7-2,CASSWDRGTEAFF
.,TRBJ2-1,TRBV6-8,CASTPIGWVVSYNEQFF
.,TRBJ2-2,TRBV7-2,CASSLVGGRNTGELFF
.,TRBJ2-1,TRBV6-2/TRBV6-3,CASSYSLSSLRDEQFF
TRBD2,TRBJ2-1,TRBV7-9,CASSLGGRAGSYNEQFF
TRBD2,TRBJ2-5,TRBV12-3/TRBV12-4,CASRLGSGSRLAQYF
.,TRBJ1-2,TRBV12-3/TRBV12-4,CASRKTGSVYGYTF
TRBD2,TRBJ2-1,TRBV19,CASSIPGLGRNEQFF
.,TRBJ2-1,TRBV28,CASSPPLMGPDNEQFF
TRBD1,TRBJ2-7,TRBV6-5,CASSYPVRGLVYEQYF
TRBD1,TRBJ2-4,TRBV15,CATSRVQDRGSWAKNIQYF
TRBD1,TRBJ1-2,TRBV7-9,CASSFLGTGRYGYTF
.,TRBJ2-6,TRBV28,CASSFISPSSGANVLTF
.,TRBJ2-5,TRBV7-2,CASSLLRPGETQYF
.,TRBJ2-7,TRBV19,CASSISSGTYEQYF
TRBD2,TRBJ2-2,TRBV30,CAWSVRSGLAGELFF
.,TRBJ2-5,TRBV7-2,CASSRVAMETQYF
.,TRBJ2-3,TRBV7-2,CASSLWRVSTDTQYF
TRBD1,TRBJ1-1,TRBV10-2,CASGQGAQNTEAFF
TRBD1,TRBJ2-3,TRBV15,CATSRAGGMTATQYF
.,TRBJ2-1,TRBV2,CASNSRVNEQFF
TRBD1,TRBJ1-1,TRBV7-8,CASSLTDRANTEAFF
.,TRBJ2-3,TRBV19,CASSAGSVVDTQYF
TRBD2,TRBJ2-1,TRBV20-1,CSASPSGRTNEQFF
TRBD2,TRBJ2-1,TRBV7-2,CASSLGIPGTSDYNEQFF
.,TRBJ1-2,TRBV24-1,CATSDYRADGYTF